By sample fraction, the clone carrying this TCR beta chain is large. This sample was taken from a study of T cells in localized non-small cell lung cancer. Trimming removed 5 bases from V and 8 bases from J, with 16 bases in between. The CDR3 consists of 14 residues. In germline, CDR1 is SGDLS, CDR2 YYNGEE. Assay: immunoSEQ multiplex PCR; the TCRdb copy retains only in-frame clones and omits some. The repertoire holds a few thousand clones, almost 30% seen once, with 13% to 15% in the top ten. This sequence joins TRBV9 and TRBJ1-4, with D unresolved. The sample in question was lung tumor tissue, obtained before any cancer treatment. This TCR was sampled from a woman aged 40-69 years with stage III lung adenocarcinoma. The CDR3 here is CASSEIFTLEKLFF. CDR3 bases: TGTGCCAGCAGTGAAATTTTCACTCTCGAAAAACTGTTTTTT.